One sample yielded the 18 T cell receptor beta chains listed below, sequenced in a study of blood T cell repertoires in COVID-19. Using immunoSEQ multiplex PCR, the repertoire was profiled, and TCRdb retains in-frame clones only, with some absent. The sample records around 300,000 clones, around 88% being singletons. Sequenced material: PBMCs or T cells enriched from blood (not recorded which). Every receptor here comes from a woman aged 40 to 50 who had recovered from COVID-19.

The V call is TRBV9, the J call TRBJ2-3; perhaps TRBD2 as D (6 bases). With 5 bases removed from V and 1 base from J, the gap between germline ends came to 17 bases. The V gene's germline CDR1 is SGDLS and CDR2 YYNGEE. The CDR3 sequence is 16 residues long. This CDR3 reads CASSADGGGGTDTQYF. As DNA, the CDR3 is TGTGCCAGCAGTGCCGATGGGGGAGGAGGCACAGATACGCAGTATTTT.

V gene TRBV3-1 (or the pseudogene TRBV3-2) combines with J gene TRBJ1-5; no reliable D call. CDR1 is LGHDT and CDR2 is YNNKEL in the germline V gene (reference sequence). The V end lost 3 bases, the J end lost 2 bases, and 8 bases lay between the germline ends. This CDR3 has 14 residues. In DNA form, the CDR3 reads TGTGCCAGCAGCCATAACAGTCGCAATCAGCCCCAGCATTTT. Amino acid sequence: CASSHNSRNQPQHF.

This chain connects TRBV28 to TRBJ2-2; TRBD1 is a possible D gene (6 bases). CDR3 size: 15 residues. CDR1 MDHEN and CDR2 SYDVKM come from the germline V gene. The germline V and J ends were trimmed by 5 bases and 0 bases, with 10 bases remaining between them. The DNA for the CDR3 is TGTGCCAGCAGTCCCGACAGGACGAACACCGGGGAGCTGTTTTTT. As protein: CASSPDRTNTGELFF.

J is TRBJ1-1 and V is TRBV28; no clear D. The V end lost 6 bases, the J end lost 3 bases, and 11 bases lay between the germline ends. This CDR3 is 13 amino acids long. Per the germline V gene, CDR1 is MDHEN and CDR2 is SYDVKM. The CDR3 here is CASSTVTHTEAFF. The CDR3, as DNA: TGTGCCAGCAGCACGGTGACTCACACTGAAGCTTTCTTT. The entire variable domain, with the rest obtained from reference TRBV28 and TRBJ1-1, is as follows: DVKVTQSSRYLVKRTGEKVFLECVQDMDHENMFWYRQDPGLGLRLIYFSYDVKMKEKGDIPEGYSVSREKKERFSLILESASTNQTSMYLCASSTVTHTEAFFGQGTRLTVV.

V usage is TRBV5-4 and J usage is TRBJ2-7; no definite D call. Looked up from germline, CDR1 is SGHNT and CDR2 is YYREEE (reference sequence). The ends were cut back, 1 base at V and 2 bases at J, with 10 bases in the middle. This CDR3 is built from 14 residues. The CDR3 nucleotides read TGTGCCAGCAGCTTGATTGGGCCCACCTACGAGCAGTACTTC. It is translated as CASSLIGPTYEQYF.

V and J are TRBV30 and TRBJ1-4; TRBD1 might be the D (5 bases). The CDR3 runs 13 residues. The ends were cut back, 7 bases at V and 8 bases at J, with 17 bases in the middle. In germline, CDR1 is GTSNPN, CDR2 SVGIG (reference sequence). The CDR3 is CASRAPLGEKLFF. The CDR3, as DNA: TGTGCCTCCAGGGCCCCTCTAGGGGAAAAACTGTTTTTT.

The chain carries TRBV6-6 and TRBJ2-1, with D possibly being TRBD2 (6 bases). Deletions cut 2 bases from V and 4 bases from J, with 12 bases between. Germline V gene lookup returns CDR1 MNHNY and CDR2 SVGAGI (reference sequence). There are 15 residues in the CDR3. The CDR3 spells CASSYPRAGYNEQFF. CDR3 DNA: TGTGCCAGCAGTTACCCTAGGGCGGGGTACAATGAGCAGTTCTTC.

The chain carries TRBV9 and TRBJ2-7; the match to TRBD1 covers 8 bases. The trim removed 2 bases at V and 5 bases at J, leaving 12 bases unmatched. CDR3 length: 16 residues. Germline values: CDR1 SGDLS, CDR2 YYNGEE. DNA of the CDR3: TGTGCCAGCAGCGTGGGGCCCGGGACAGGACCGAACGAGCAGTACTTC. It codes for CASSVGPGTGPNEQYF.

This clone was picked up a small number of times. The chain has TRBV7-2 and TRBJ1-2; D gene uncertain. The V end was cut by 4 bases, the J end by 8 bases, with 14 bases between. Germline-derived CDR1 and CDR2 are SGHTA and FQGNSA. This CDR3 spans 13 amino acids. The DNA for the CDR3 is TGTGCCAGCAGCTCCTTGGGCCCCCTCGGCTACACCTTC. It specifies CASSSLGPLGYTF.

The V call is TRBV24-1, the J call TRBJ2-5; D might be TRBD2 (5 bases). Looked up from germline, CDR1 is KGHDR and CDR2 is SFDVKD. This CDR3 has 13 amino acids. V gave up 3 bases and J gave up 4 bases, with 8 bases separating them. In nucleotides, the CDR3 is TGTGCCACCAGTGATGGACGGGGAGAGACCCAGTACTTC. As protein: CATSDGRGETQYF.

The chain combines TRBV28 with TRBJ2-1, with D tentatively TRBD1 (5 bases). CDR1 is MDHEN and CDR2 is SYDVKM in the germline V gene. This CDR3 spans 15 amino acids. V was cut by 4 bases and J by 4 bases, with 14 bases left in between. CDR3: CASSSRGMGYNEQFF. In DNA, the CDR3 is TGTGCCAGCAGTTCAAGGGGTATGGGATACAATGAGCAGTTCTTC.

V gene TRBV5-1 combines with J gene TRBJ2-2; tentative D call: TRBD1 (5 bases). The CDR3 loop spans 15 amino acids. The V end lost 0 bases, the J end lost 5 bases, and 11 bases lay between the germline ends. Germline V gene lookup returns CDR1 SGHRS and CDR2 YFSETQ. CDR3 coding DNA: TGCGCCAGCAGCTTGGCGGCAGGGAAGACCGGGGAGCTGTTTTTT. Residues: CASSLAAGKTGELFF.

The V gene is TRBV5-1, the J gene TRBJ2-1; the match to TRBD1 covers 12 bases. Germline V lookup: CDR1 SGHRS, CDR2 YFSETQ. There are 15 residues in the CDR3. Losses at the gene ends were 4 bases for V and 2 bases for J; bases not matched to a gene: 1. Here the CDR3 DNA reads TGCGCCAGCAGCGGGGACAGGGGGCCCTACAATGAGCAGTTCTTC. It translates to CASSGDRGPYNEQFF.

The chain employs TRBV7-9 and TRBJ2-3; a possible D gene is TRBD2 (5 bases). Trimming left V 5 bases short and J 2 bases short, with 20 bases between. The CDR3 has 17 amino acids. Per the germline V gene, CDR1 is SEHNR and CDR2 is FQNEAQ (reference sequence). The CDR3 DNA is TGTGCCAGCAGCCCAAACGACGGACTGGCAATCACAGATACGCAGTATTTT. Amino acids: CASSPNDGLAITDTQYF. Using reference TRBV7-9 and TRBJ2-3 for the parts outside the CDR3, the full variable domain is DTGVSQNPRHKITKRGQNVTFRCDPISEHNRLYWYRQTLGQGPEFLTYFQNEAQLEKSRLLSDRFSAERPKGSFSTLEIQRTEQGDSAMYLCASSPNDGLAITDTQYFGPGTRLTVL.

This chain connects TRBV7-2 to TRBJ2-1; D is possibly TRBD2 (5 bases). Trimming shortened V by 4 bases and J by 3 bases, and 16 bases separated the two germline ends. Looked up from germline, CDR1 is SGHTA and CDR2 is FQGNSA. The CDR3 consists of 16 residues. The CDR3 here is CASSSWAGGNYNEQFF. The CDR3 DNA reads TGTGCCAGCAGCTCCTGGGCGGGTGGAAACTACAATGAGCAGTTCTTC.

CDR3 residues: CASSLRDSIYGYTF. The CDR3 DNA reads TGTGCCAGCAGCCTTAGGGACAGTATCTATGGCTACACCTTC. The chain carries TRBV6-5 and TRBJ1-2; 7 bases are a match to TRBD1. The CDR3 contains 14 residues. Germline V lookup: CDR1 MNHEY, CDR2 SVGAGI. V lost 6 bases, J lost 4 bases, and 8 bases stayed unmatched.

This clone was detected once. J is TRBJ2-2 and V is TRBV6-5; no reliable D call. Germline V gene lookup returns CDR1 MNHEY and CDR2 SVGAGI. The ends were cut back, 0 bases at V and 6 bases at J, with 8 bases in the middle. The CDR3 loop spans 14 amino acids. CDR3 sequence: CASSYSPSPGELFF. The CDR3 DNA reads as TGTGCCAGCAGTTACTCACCTAGTCCCGGGGAGCTGTTTTTT.

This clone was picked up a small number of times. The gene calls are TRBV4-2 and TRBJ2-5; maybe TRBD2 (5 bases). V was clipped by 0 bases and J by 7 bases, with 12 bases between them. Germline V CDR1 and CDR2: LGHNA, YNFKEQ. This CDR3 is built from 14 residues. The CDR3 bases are TGTGCCAGCAGCCAAGAGACTACGGTTGGGACCCAGTACTTC. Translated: CASSQETTVGTQYF.